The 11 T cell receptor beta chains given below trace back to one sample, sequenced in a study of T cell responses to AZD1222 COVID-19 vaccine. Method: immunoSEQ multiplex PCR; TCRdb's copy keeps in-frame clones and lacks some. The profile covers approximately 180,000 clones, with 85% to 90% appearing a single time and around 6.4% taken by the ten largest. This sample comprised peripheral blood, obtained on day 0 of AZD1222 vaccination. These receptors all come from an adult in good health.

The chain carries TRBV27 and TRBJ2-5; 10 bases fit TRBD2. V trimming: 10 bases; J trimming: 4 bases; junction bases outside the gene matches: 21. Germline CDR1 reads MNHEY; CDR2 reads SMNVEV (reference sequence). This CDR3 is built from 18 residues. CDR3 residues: CATSGRAYLGDPAETQYF. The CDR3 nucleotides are TGTGCCACAAGCGGGAGGGCCTACCTAGGTGATCCAGCAGAGACCCAGTACTTC.

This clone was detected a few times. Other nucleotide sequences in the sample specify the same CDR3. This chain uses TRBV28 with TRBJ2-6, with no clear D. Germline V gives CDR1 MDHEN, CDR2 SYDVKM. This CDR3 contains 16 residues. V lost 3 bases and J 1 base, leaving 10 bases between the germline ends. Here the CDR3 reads CASSFGESSGANVLTF. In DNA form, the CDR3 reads TGTGCCAGCAGTTTTGGAGAATCGTCTGGGGCCAACGTCCTGACTTTC.

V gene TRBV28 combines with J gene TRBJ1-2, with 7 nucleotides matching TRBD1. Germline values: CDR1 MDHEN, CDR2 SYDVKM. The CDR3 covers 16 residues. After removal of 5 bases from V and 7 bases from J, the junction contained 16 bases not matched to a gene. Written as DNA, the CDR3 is TGTGCCAGCAGTCCCTCCGCCCCGACAGGGTGGGGTGGCTACACCTTC. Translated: CASSPSAPTGWGGYTF.

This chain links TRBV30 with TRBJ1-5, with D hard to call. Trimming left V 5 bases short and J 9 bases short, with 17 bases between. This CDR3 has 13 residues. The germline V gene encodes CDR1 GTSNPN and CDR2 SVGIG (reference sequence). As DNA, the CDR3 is TGTGCCTGGGCTCAGGCCGGCCAAGGGCCCCAGCATTTT. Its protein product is CAWAQAGQGPQHF.

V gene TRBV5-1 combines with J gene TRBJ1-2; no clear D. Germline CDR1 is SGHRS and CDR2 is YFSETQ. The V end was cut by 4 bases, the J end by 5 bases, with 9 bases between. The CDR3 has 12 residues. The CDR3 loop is CASSPGPYGYTF. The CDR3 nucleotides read TGCGCCAGCAGCCCCGGACCGTATGGCTACACCTTC.

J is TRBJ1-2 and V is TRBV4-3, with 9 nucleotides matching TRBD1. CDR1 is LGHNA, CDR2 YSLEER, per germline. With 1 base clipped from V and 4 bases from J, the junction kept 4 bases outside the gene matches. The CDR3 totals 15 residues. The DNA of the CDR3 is TGCGCCAGCAGCCAAGGAGACAGGGGGGGCTATGGCTACACCTTC. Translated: CASSQGDRGGYGYTF.

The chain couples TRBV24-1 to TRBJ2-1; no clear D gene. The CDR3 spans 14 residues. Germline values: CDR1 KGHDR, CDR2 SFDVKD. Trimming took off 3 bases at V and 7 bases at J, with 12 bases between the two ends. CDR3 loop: CATSDAREVNEQFF. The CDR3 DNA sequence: TGTGCCACCAGTGATGCTAGGGAAGTGAATGAGCAGTTCTTC.

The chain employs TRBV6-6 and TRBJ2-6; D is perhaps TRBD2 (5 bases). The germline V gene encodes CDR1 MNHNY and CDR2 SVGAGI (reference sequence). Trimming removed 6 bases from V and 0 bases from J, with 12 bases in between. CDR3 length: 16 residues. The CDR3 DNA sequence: TGTGCCAGCAGGCCACCGGGGAGCTCTGGGGCCAACGTCCTGACTTTC. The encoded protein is CASRPPGSSGANVLTF.

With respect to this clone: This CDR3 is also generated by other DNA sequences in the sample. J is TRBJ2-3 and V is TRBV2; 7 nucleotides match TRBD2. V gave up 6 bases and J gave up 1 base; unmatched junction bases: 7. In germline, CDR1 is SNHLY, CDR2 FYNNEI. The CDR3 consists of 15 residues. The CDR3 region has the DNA TGTGCCAGCAGCGAAACTAGCGCACGCACAGATACGCAGTATTTT. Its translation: CASSETSARTDTQYF.

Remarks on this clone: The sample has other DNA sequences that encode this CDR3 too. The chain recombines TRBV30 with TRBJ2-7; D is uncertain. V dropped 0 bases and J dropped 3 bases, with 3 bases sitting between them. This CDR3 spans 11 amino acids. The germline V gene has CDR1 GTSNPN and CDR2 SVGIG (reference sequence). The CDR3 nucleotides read TGTGCCTGGAGTGTAAGCTACGAGCAGTACTTC. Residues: CAWSVSYEQYF.

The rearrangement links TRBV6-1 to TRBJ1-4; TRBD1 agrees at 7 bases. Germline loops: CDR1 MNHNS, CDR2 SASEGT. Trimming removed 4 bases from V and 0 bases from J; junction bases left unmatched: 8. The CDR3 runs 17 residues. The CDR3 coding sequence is TGTGCCAGCAGTGCGGGACAGAACCATGCAACTAATGAAAAACTGTTTTTT. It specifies CASSAGQNHATNEKLFF.